The rows below give T cell receptor beta chains drawn from one sample of a study of monozygotic twins with inflammatory bowel disease. From its re-call of the 5' RACE reads, TCRdb lists each CDR3 protein once, without DNA. The specimen's table records roughly 330,000 distinct CDR3 sequences. The sample comprised blood. These TCRs come from a human donor with ulcerative colitis or Crohn's disease, or a healthy co-twin of an affected twin (not recorded which). Each CDR3 is given with its conserved first and last residue. The order of the fields is CDR3 length, V gene, J gene, CDR3 protein.

CDR3 length: 17; V gene: TRBV5-6; J gene: TRBJ2-3; CDR3 protein: CASSDGPSGLLTDTQYF
CDR3 length: 14; V gene: TRBV27; J gene: TRBJ2-3; CDR3 protein: CAIGAGGFTDTQYF
CDR3 length: 16; V gene: TRBV28; J gene: TRBJ2-1; CDR3 protein: CASRIISGGDYNEQFF
CDR3 length: 14; V gene: TRBV12-3/TRBV12-4; J gene: TRBJ2-7; CDR3 protein: CASSPGAPGPEQYF
CDR3 length: 14; V gene: TRBV7-2; J gene: TRBJ2-2; CDR3 protein: CASRSSGSTGELFF
CDR3 length: 15; V gene: TRBV5-1; J gene: TRBJ2-7; CDR3 protein: CASSFDRAPSYEQYF
CDR3 length: 21; V gene: TRBV5-1; J gene: TRBJ2-2; CDR3 protein: CASSQTPRRDRGFSVTGELFF
CDR3 length: 15; V gene: TRBV9; J gene: TRBJ2-2; CDR3 protein: CASSVASMGDGELFF
CDR3 length: 12; V gene: TRBV29-1; J gene: TRBJ2-1; CDR3 protein: CSVNPSYNEQFF
CDR3 length: 14; V gene: TRBV20-1; J gene: TRBJ1-2; CDR3 protein: CSARRDRERYGYTF
CDR3 length: 13; V gene: TRBV7-9; J gene: TRBJ2-7; CDR3 protein: CASSFQESYEQYF
CDR3 length: 15; V gene: TRBV12-3/TRBV12-4; J gene: TRBJ2-7; CDR3 protein: CASSFAAQVIYEQYF
CDR3 length: 16; V gene: TRBV29-1; J gene: TRBJ2-2; CDR3 protein: CSVASGGGQNTGELFF
CDR3 length: 16; V gene: TRBV7-6; J gene: TRBJ1-3; CDR3 protein: CASSLESSFSGNTIYF
CDR3 length: 12; V gene: TRBV20-1; J gene: TRBJ2-5; CDR3 protein: CSARDPGWTQYF
CDR3 length: 17; V gene: TRBV7-2; J gene: TRBJ2-2; CDR3 protein: CASSAQSWGRNTGELFF
CDR3 length: 12; V gene: TRBV2; J gene: TRBJ2-7; CDR3 protein: CASTSGFHEQYF
CDR3 length: 16; V gene: TRBV7-2; J gene: TRBJ1-1; CDR3 protein: CASSLDRGRTNTEAFF
CDR3 length: 17; V gene: TRBV12-2; J gene: TRBJ2-7; CDR3 protein: CASRLLRNSGSFYEQYF
CDR3 length: 19; V gene: TRBV27; J gene: TRBJ1-6; CDR3 protein: CASSRPGRNKFPYNSPLHF
CDR3 length: 13; V gene: TRBV12-3/TRBV12-4; J gene: TRBJ1-1; CDR3 protein: CASSPIGHTEAFF
CDR3 length: 15; V gene: TRBV11-2; J gene: TRBJ2-5; CDR3 protein: CASSLANLVQETQYF
CDR3 length: 14; V gene: TRBV7-3; J gene: TRBJ2-2; CDR3 protein: CASSSPLGTGELFF
CDR3 length: 16; V gene: TRBV18; J gene: TRBJ1-1; CDR3 protein: CASSPPLSLGFTEAFF
CDR3 length: 14; V gene: TRBV10-3; J gene: TRBJ1-2; CDR3 protein: CAISSGGGTYGYTF
CDR3 length: 17; V gene: TRBV5-1; J gene: TRBJ2-2; CDR3 protein: CASSLEVSHPGTGELFF
CDR3 length: 21; V gene: TRBV14; J gene: TRBJ2-2; CDR3 protein: CASSQDLIGSVWRLDTGELFF
CDR3 length: 14; V gene: TRBV20-1; J gene: TRBJ2-7; CDR3 protein: CSASLLMDPREQYF
CDR3 length: 15; V gene: TRBV11-2; J gene: TRBJ2-1; CDR3 protein: CASSLGLVRPDEQFF